The entry below gives a single T cell receptor (beta chain) sequence along with its context. Its antigen is as yet unknown. Sequencing was performed with immunoSEQ multiplex PCR; in TCRdb, only in-frame clones are kept and a portion is missing. The table includes under 60,000 clones, roughly 85% detected once. The data derive from a study of cytomegalovirus exposure and HLA in healthy donors. Study results and caveats: A few chains tied to CMV proved CMV antigen-specific in vitro.

Germline CDR1 reads SGHRS; CDR2 reads YFSETQ. CDR3 length equals 18 residues. The V gene end was trimmed by 1 base and the J gene end by 1 base; junction bases not matched to a gene: 5. The chain is built from TRBV5-1 and TRBJ2-2, with 12 bases matching TRBD2. The receptor's source is a woman in her twenties or thirties in good health and CMV-seronegative. The sequenced sample was PBMCs. The CDR3 coding sequence is TGCGCCAGCAGCTTGACGACTAGCGGGGGAAAGAACACCGGGGAGCTGTTTTTT. Protein product: CASSLTTSGGKNTGELFF.